This entry lists 25 T cell receptor beta chains sequenced from one sample in a study of neoadjuvant anti-PD-1 for oral cavity cancer. The repertoire was sequenced with immunoSEQ multiplex PCR; TCRdb's copy has only in-frame clones and lacks some. Among around 15,000 clones, 65% to 70% were seen once, and the ten largest hold 2.6%. Sequencing used PBMCs, obtained before nivolumab (anti-PD-1) treatment. All receptors come from a person aged 40 to 85 with oral cavity squamous cell carcinoma.

The V gene is TRBV7-9, the J gene TRBJ2-1; TRBD1 aligns across 9 bases. The V and J ends lost 6 bases and 7 bases, in that order; junction bases with no gene match: 13. Germline V gene data show CDR1 as SEHNR and CDR2 as FQNEAQ (reference sequence). The CDR3 spans 16 residues. The chain's CDR3 is CASSFVGGTGWNEQFF. CDR3 sequence (DNA): TGTGCCAGCAGTTTCGTAGGTGGGACAGGGTGGAATGAGCAGTTCTTC.

The chain has TRBV5-8 and TRBJ2-5, with TRBD1 matching over 12 bases. The germline gives CDR1 SGHTS, CDR2 YDEGEE. J lost 5 bases, V lost 4 bases, and 9 bases had no gene match. The CDR3 spans 16 residues. CDR3 region: CASSVGQGAGEETQYF. CDR3 in DNA: TGTGCCAGCAGCGTGGGACAGGGGGCGGGCGAGGAGACCCAGTACTTC.

The rearrangement links TRBV5-6 to TRBJ1-1; D ambiguous. This CDR3 region has 11 residues. Germline CDR1 is SGHDT and CDR2 is YYEEEE. V was trimmed by 4 bases and J by 5 bases, leaving 6 bases between them. CDR3 amino acids: CASSHRTEAFF. The CDR3 DNA reads as TGTGCCAGCAGCCACCGGACTGAAGCTTTCTTT.

This rearrangement joins TRBV27 to TRBJ2-7, with 10 positions matching TRBD1. CDR1 and CDR2 (germline): MNHEY, SMNVEV (reference sequence). The CDR3 extends over 15 amino acids. After removal of 2 bases from V and 3 bases from J, the junction contained 4 bases not matched to a gene. CDR3 sequence reads: CASSLGDRGFYEQYF. The CDR3 region has the DNA TGTGCCAGCAGTTTAGGGGACAGGGGCTTCTACGAGCAGTACTTC.

This clone was picked up one time. The rearrangement joins TRBV10-3 to TRBJ2-7, with D tentatively TRBD1 (6 bases). The CDR3 covers 13 residues. Trimming stripped 5 bases from V and 3 bases from J, with 11 bases between. The germline V gene has CDR1 ENHRY and CDR2 SYGVKD. CDR3 nucleotide sequence: TGTGCCATCAGTCGGGACACGAACTACGAGCAGTACTTC. It specifies CAISRDTNYEQYF.

V and J are TRBV27 and TRBJ2-6; 7 bases match TRBD1. Germline lookup yields CDR1 MNHEY and CDR2 SMNVEV (reference sequence). After removal of 4 bases from V and 0 bases from J, the junction contained 3 bases not matched to a gene. This CDR3 comprises 16 residues. The CDR3 bases are TGTGCCAGCAGTTCAGGGACAGTCTCTGGGGCCAACGTCCTGACTTTC. This codes for CASSSGTVSGANVLTF.

This clone was counted between two and nine times. The CDR3 nucleotides read TGTGCCATCAGGAAGACCGAGGCCTACGAGCAGTACTTC. Its protein product is CAIRKTEAYEQYF. The chain couples TRBV10-3 to TRBJ2-7; D call uncertain. The CDR3 loop spans 13 amino acids. The V gene lost 6 bases and the J gene lost 2 bases, with 11 bases spanning the gap. Germline-derived CDR1 and CDR2 are ENHRY and SYGVKD.

This chain connects TRBV29-1 to TRBJ2-7; maybe TRBD2 (5 bases). Germline CDR1 and CDR2: SQVTM and ANQGSEA. V was clipped by 6 bases and J by 4 bases, with 16 bases between them. There are 13 residues in the CDR3. The DNA for the CDR3 is TGCAGCGTCGGGGAAAGCGGTATTTACGAGCAGTACTTC. Its translation: CSVGESGIYEQYF.

V and J are TRBV5-1 and TRBJ2-7; 11 bases line up with TRBD2. The trim removed 3 bases at V and 1 base at J, leaving 12 bases unmatched. CDR3 length equals 18 residues. Germline CDR1 is SGHRS and CDR2 is YFSETQ. The CDR3 DNA reads as TGCGCCAGCAGCTCCCAAACCCCAACTAGCGGGAGTTCCTACGAGCAGTACTTC. As protein: CASSSQTPTSGSSYEQYF.

This clone has more than one count but fewer than ten. The chain combines TRBV19 with TRBJ1-1; D is possibly TRBD1 (5 bases). V was clipped by 2 bases and J by 8 bases, with 9 bases between them. This CDR3 comprises 12 residues. Per the germline V gene, CDR1 is LNHDA and CDR2 is SQIVND (reference sequence). The CDR3 region has the DNA TGTGCCAGTAGTATACAGGGACTAGAAGCTTTCTTT. The encoded protein is CASSIQGLEAFF.

The chain carries TRBV2 and TRBJ2-3; 9 positions match TRBD1. The CDR3 spans 17 residues. In germline, CDR1 is SNHLY, CDR2 FYNNEI. The trim removed 6 bases at V and 3 bases at J, leaving 13 bases unmatched. CDR3 in amino acids: CASSRSYGTGRTDTQYF. CDR3 in DNA: TGTGCCAGCAGCCGCAGTTACGGGACAGGGAGGACAGATACGCAGTATTTT. Complete variable domain (other parts from reference TRBV2 and TRBJ2-3): EPEVTQTPSHQVTQMGQEVILRCVPISNHLYFYWYRQILGQKVEFLVSFYNNEISEKSEIFDDQFSVERPDGSNFTLKIRSTKLEDSAMYFCASSRSYGTGRTDTQYFGPGTRLTVL.

This clone was detected only a few times. The rearrangement joins TRBV7-9 to TRBJ2-5, with TRBD2 as a possible D gene (5 bases). Trimming pared 3 bases from V and 2 bases from J, leaving 7 bases between. The CDR3 extends over 13 amino acids. The germline CDR1 and CDR2 sequences are SEHNR and FQNEAQ (reference sequence). CDR3 residues: CASSFGLQETQYF. In DNA, the CDR3 is TGTGCCAGCAGCTTTGGACTTCAAGAGACCCAGTACTTC.

The chain links TRBV9 to TRBJ2-2; unclear D gene. Germline-derived CDR1 and CDR2 are SGDLS and YYNGEE. This CDR3 spans 13 amino acids. The V end was cut by 4 bases, the J end by 6 bases, with 10 bases between. The CDR3 DNA reads TGTGCCAGCAGCTTTCTAACGGCCGGGGAGCTGTTTTTT. Translation: CASSFLTAGELFF. Using reference TRBV9 and TRBJ2-2 for the parts outside the CDR3, the full variable domain is DSGVTQTPKHLITATGQRVTLRCSPRSGDLSVYWYQQSLDQGLQFLIQYYNGEERAKGNILERFSAQQFPDLHSELNLSSLELGDSALYFCASSFLTAGELFFGEGSRLTVL.

This clone was seen only a few times. The chain has TRBV19 and TRBJ2-1; tentatively, D is TRBD2 (5 bases). V was cut by 1 base and J by 6 bases, with 10 bases left in between. CDR1 is LNHDA, CDR2 SQIVND, per germline (reference sequence). CDR3 size: 14 residues. The CDR3 bases are TGTGCCAGTAGTATAGGGGGAGCGATCAATGAGCAGTTCTTC. Translating gives CASSIGGAINEQFF.

This clone was found a few times. The chain uses TRBV28 and TRBJ2-7; D possibly corresponds to TRBD1 (6 bases). CDR1 is MDHEN, CDR2 SYDVKM, per germline. Trimming removed 7 bases at V and 3 bases at J, with 13 bases between. The CDR3 extends over 13 amino acids. The chain's CDR3 is CASIGDRYYEQYF. The DNA of the CDR3 is TGTGCCAGCATTGGAGACAGGTACTACGAGCAGTACTTC.

This rearrangement joins TRBV2 to TRBJ2-1; TRBD2 matches at 9 bases. There are 15 residues in the CDR3. Germline-derived CDR1 and CDR2 are SNHLY and FYNNEI. The V and J ends lost 6 bases and 8 bases, in that order; junction bases with no gene match: 11. The CDR3 nucleotides are TGTGCCAGCAGCCTGACGGGACTAGCTTTCGATGAGCAGTTCTTC. Its translation is CASSLTGLAFDEQFF.

J is TRBJ1-1 and V is TRBV6-5, with D unclear. Germline V gives CDR1 MNHEY, CDR2 SVGAGI. This CDR3 has 14 amino acids. The V end was cut by 7 bases, the J end by 0 bases, with 12 bases between. CDR3 sequence reads: CASIGRAMNTEAFF. The CDR3 nucleotides read TGTGCCAGCATTGGCAGAGCCATGAACACTGAAGCTTTCTTT.

The chain couples TRBV5-1 to TRBJ1-4; D is unresolved. This CDR3 contains 14 residues. Trimming cost V 0 bases and J 8 bases, with 11 bases left between them. Looked up from germline, CDR1 is SGHRS and CDR2 is YFSETQ. This CDR3 is CASSLEAQSEKLFF. The CDR3 nucleotides are TGCGCCAGCAGCTTGGAAGCACAGTCGGAAAAACTGTTTTTT.

V is TRBV10-2 and J is TRBJ2-7, with TRBD1 identical over 9 bases. Germline V gives CDR1 WSHSY, CDR2 SAAADI. V shed 0 bases, J shed 1 base, and the junction held 4 bases outside the gene matches. The CDR3 is made up of 16 amino acids. CDR3 coding DNA: TGCGCCAGCAGTGAGTCAAAGACAGGGGGTTCCTACGAGCAGTACTTC. Its translation is CASSESKTGGSYEQYF.

CDR3 region: CASSVSGTYEQYF. The CDR3 nucleotides are TGTGCCAGCAGTGTAAGCGGGACCTACGAGCAGTACTTC. The chain couples TRBV6-1 to TRBJ2-7, with 7 positions matching TRBD2. J lost 2 bases, V lost 4 bases, and 2 bases had no gene match. Germline CDR1 MNHNS, CDR2 SASEGT. The CDR3 sequence is 13 residues long.

The chain is built from TRBV15 and TRBJ2-7; 10 bases match TRBD1. Germline lookup yields CDR1 LNHNV and CDR2 YYDKDF (reference sequence). V shed 3 bases and J 8 bases; nucleotides not matched to a gene: 1. The CDR3 totals 12 residues. The CDR3 reads CATSRGQGQQYF. DNA of the CDR3: TGTGCCACCAGCAGGGGACAGGGGCAGCAGTACTTC.

This clone was observed a handful of times. The chain links TRBV25-1 to TRBJ1-2; D might be TRBD1 (6 bases). This CDR3 spans 13 amino acids. Trimming shortened V by 2 bases and J by 6 bases, and 10 bases separated the two germline ends. Germline V gene lookup returns CDR1 MGHDK and CDR2 SYGVNS. The CDR3: CASSEQGIHGYTF. CDR3 DNA sequence: TGTGCCAGCAGTGAACAGGGGATACATGGCTACACCTTC.

The rearrangement links TRBV5-8 to TRBJ2-7; D may correspond to TRBD1 or TRBD2 (5 bases each). V lost 0 bases to trimming and J lost 2 bases, with 12 bases between them. This CDR3 is built from 15 residues. Germline CDR1 reads SGHTS; CDR2 reads YDEGEE. The CDR3, as DNA: TGTGCCAGCAGCTTGGAATGGGGACGCACCTACGAGCAGTACTTC. Translated: CASSLEWGRTYEQYF.

This clone was counted once. The CDR3 region is CASSLLDRGSEAFF. The CDR3 bases are TGTGCCAGCAGTTTACTGGACAGAGGATCTGAAGCTTTCTTT. This sequence joins TRBV28 and TRBJ1-1, with D maybe TRBD1 (6 bases). This CDR3 spans 14 amino acids. Germline assignment: CDR1 MDHEN and CDR2 SYDVKM. Trimming pared 2 bases from V and 6 bases from J, leaving 13 bases between. The whole variable domain, remainder taken from reference TRBV28 and TRBJ1-1, is DVKVTQSSRYLVKRTGEKVFLECVQDMDHENMFWYRQDPGLGLRLIYFSYDVKMKEKGDIPEGYSVSREKKERFSLILESASTNQTSMYLCASSLLDRGSEAFFGQGTRLTVV.

V and J are TRBV11-2 and TRBJ1-3; possibly TRBD1 for D (5 bases). Germline CDR1 reads SGHAT; CDR2 reads FQNNGV. V lost 4 bases and J lost 11, with 18 bases in between. The CDR3 runs to 14 residues. The CDR3 nucleotides read TGTGCCAGCAGCTCCCAGTTGGGGGTCGAAGCCATATATTTT. It translates to CASSSQLGVEAIYF.